This T cell receptor (beta chain) was sequenced in a study of blood T cells in healthy people across ages. Comment on this clonotype: Its antigen is undetermined.

Next came a second PCR, run for about 7 to 12 cycles, which used a sample-barcoded 5' primer along with a J-beta primer mix. TCRdb re-called the 5' RACE reads through MiXCR, storing one row per CDR3 protein. Of around 2 million distinct CDR3 sequences in the sample, approximately 39% were seen once. The study, taken as a whole, reports: Naive T cell percentage showed a strong correlation with the diversity of TCR beta. Roughly linear age-related decline in beta diversity appeared, significant by age around 42. Calculation of diversity from one million T cells yielded estimates considered to be underestimates. The long-lived group displayed more naive CD4+ cells, plus higher diversity, than the aged donors did.

CDR1 and CDR2 from the germline V gene are SGHTA and FQGNSA. V gave up 3 bases and J gave up 5 bases; unmatched junction bases: 2. The CDR3 consists of 14 residues. This sequence was found in a human donor in good health. Sequencing was carried out using blood. The chain recombines TRBV7-2 with TRBJ2-3; 10 nucleotides line up with TRBD1. For the CDR3, the DNA is TGTGCCAGCAGCTTCGACAGGGGGCGAGATACGCAGTATTTT. This codes for CASSFDRGRDTQYF.